This T cell receptor (beta chain) was retrieved from a study of CD8+ T cells in alopecia areata. About the research overall: For the treated group, dosing was oral tofacitinib at 5 to 10 mg twice daily.

Extraction and reverse transcription of RNA yielded cDNA as the sequencing template. Profiled with immunoSEQ multiplex PCR; TCRdb holds only in-frame clones, not every one. The sample holds some 170,000 clones, 50% to 75% seen once. Treatment noted: oral pan-JAK inhibitor, 5-10 mg twice daily. Concerning this clone itself: Its antigen remains unidentified.

Findings of the study overall: On tofacitinib, scalp and blood still held many of the expanded lesional clones. Clonality in lesional scalp, especially alopecia totalis/universalis, exceeded that of normal scalp.

Germline assignment: CDR1 SQVTM and CDR2 ANQGSEA. The CDR3 covers 13 residues. V lost 3 bases, J lost 5 bases, and 13 bases lay in between. The material sequenced was CD4+ T cells sorted from blood, taken between weeks 55 and 65, from a patient treated with tofacitinib. This chain links TRBV29-1 with TRBJ2-5; weak D call: TRBD1 (6 bases). The source of this sequence is a human donor with alopecia areata. CDR3 nucleotides: TGCAGCGTTGATTTGACCCAGGGGGAGACCCAGTACTTC. It codes for CSVDLTQGETQYF. The complete variable domain, with remaining parts taken from reference TRBV29-1 and TRBJ2-5, reads SAVISQKPSRDICQRGTSLTIQCQVDSQVTMMFWYRQQPGQSLTLIATANQGSEATYESGFVIDKFPISRPNLTFSTLTVSNMSPEDSSIYLCSVDLTQGETQYFGPGTRLLVL.